A selection of T cell receptor beta chains follows, all from one sample in a study of T cells in Graves' hyperthyroidism and ophthalmopathy. TCRdb ran MiXCR on the multiplex PCR reads and lists one entry per CDR3 protein. The sample consists of around 620,000 distinct CDR3 sequences, 16% of them appearing once. Sequenced sample: blood. The source of these receptors is a woman in her 30s with Graves' hyperthyroidism. Each CDR3 is given with its conserved first and last residue. The D gene is left open where the match is weak. Clone size is shown for a subset of rows, as once, few, many or a class of expanded clone.

CDR3,DNA,V,D,size,J
CSALPGTGGNQPQHF,TGCAGTGCCCTTCCCGGGACAGGGGGGAATCAGCCCCAGCATTTT,TRBV20-1,TRBD1,many,TRBJ1-5
CAISAGAVYEQYF,TGTGCCATCAGTGCGGGAGCGGTCTACGAGCAGTACTTC,TRBV10-3,NA,once,TRBJ2-7
CSASGTSGGSSYEQYF,TGCAGTGCTTCCGGGACTAGCGGGGGAAGCTCCTACGAGCAGTACTTC,TRBV20-1,TRBD2,few,TRBJ2-7
CAISQDQGGEQFF,TGTGCCATCAGTCAGGATCAGGGGGGTGAGCAGTTCTTC,TRBV10-3,NA,NA,TRBJ2-1
CSAKGSTEAFF,TGCAGTGCTAAAGGGAGCACTGAAGCTTTCTTT,TRBV20-1,NA,many,TRBJ1-1
CASSFLGGDDEQFF,TGTGCCAGCAGTTTTCTGGGGGGGGATGATGAGCAGTTCTTC,TRBV25-1,TRBD2,few,TRBJ2-1
CASSHLAGESSYNEQFF,TGTGCCAGCAGTCATCTAGCGGGGGAGAGCTCCTACAATGAGCAGTTCTTC,TRBV6-1,TRBD2,many,TRBJ2-1
CASSLDRGGSYNEQFF,TGTGCCAGCAGCCTAGACCGGGGGGGCTCCTACAATGAGCAGTTCTTC,TRBV7-2,TRBD2,NA,TRBJ2-1
CSASVDTEAFF,TGCAGTGCTAGCGTAGACACTGAAGCTTTCTTT,TRBV20-1,NA,NA,TRBJ1-1
CSARVGSGTEAFF,TGCAGTGCTAGAGTTGGGTCGGGCACTGAAGCTTTCTTT,TRBV20-1,NA,few,TRBJ1-1
CASSLYSSGKALDTQYF,TGTGCCAGCAGTTTGTACTCTAGCGGGAAGGCTTTAGATACGCAGTATTTT,TRBV28,TRBD2,many,TRBJ2-3
CASSAGPNTGELFF,TGTGCCAGCAGTGCGGGGCCTAACACCGGGGAGCTGTTTTTT,TRBV2,NA,many,TRBJ2-2
CASRLYNQPQHF,TGTGCCAGCAGGCTATACAATCAGCCCCAGCATTTT,TRBV2,NA,many,TRBJ1-5
CASSLVGLAGVLNYEQYF,TGTGCCAGCAGCTTAGTTGGACTAGCGGGGGTACTGAACTACGAGCAGTACTTC,TRBV7-9,TRBD2,NA,TRBJ2-7
CAGSPRQKHVEQFF,TGTGCCGGTAGTCCAAGACAGAAGCATGTTGAGCAGTTCTTC,TRBV19,NA,NA,TRBJ2-1